The rows below give T cell receptor beta chains drawn from one sample of a study of cytomegalovirus exposure and HLA in healthy donors. The table came from immunoSEQ multiplex PCR; TCRdb's copy has only in-frame clones and leaves some out. Of some 130,000 clones listed, approximately 87% are singletons. Sequenced input: PBMCs. The receptors were sampled from a man aged 35-49 years in good health and CMV-seronegative. Both conserved end residues are part of each CDR3.

J: TRBJ1-6; V: TRBV9; CDR3: CASSRDNYNSPLHF
J: TRBJ2-3; V: TRBV7-9; CDR3: CSSSLDLAGRLAGDTQYF
J: TRBJ1-5; V: TRBV19; CDR3: CASSMGSYSNQPQHF
J: TRBJ2-7; V: TRBV6-1; CDR3: CASSEAQRKFGLPTYEQYF
J: TRBJ1-6; V: TRBV25-1; CDR3: CASSEPSPYNSPLHF
J: TRBJ2-3; V: TRBV6-6; CDR3: CASMGGRADTQYF
J: TRBJ2-2; V: TRBV5-1; CDR3: CASSPPGTRPGELFF
J: TRBJ1-1; V: TRBV5-1; CDR3: CASSLEGQRINTEAFF
J: TRBJ1-1; V: TRBV28; CDR3: CASRDPGAGEHTEAFF
J: TRBJ2-3; V: TRBV7-2; CDR3: CASRKIAGTDTQYF
J: TRBJ2-2; V: TRBV4-3; CDR3: CASSQIGTAKAGELFF
J: TRBJ2-2; V: TRBV30; CDR3: CAWSKQSGELFF
J: TRBJ1-3; V: TRBV28; CDR3: CASDKGIAGNTIYF
J: TRBJ2-7; V: TRBV6-6; CDR3: CASSPGTLGEQYF
J: TRBJ2-1; V: TRBV28; CDR3: CASGAGGPYEQFF
J: TRBJ2-1; V: TRBV29-1; CDR3: CSVEWGELTYNEQFF
J: TRBJ2-3; V: TRBV7-3; CDR3: CASSAGAHSTDTQYF
J: TRBJ2-7; V: TRBV4-3; CDR3: CASSQDPSGRAPYEQYF
J: TRBJ1-4; V: TRBV12-5; CDR3: CASGLPSFGRCEKLFF
J: TRBJ1-5; V: TRBV5-6; CDR3: CASSFGPGSNQPQHF
J: TRBJ2-5; V: TRBV5-6; CDR3: CASSLGQGGSSETQYF
J: TRBJ2-6; V: TRBV10-3; CDR3: CAISRQGNSGANVLTF
J: TRBJ2-2; V: TRBV19; CDR3: CASRGAGENTGELFF
J: TRBJ2-3; V: TRBV7-7; CDR3: CASSQGTGSTDTQYF
J: TRBJ2-3; V: TRBV6-5; CDR3: CASSPGGRTDTQYF
J: TRBJ2-2; V: TRBV5-4; CDR3: CASSFPLGEGNTGELFF
J: TRBJ1-1; V: TRBV9; CDR3: CASSASRGRNTEAFF
J: TRBJ2-7; V: TRBV9; CDR3: CASSSRQGSYEQYF
J: TRBJ1-2; V: TRBV9; CDR3: CASSQQGNYGYTF
J: TRBJ2-2; V: TRBV2; CDR3: CASSGQQGSGELFF
J: TRBJ2-7; V: TRBV2; CDR3: CASSEIRTHSYEQYF
J: TRBJ1-2; V: TRBV6-6; CDR3: CASSPGTANGYTF
J: TRBJ2-3; V: TRBV5-5; CDR3: CASSLAWSGVPDTQYF
J: TRBJ2-7; V: TRBV14; CDR3: CASSQGGHEQYF
J: TRBJ2-6; V: TRBV7-3; CDR3: CASSYPGGSGANVLTF
J: TRBJ1-5; V: TRBV13; CDR3: CASSPGQGDQPQHF
J: TRBJ2-7; V: TRBV13; CDR3: CASSLLLAAGIYEQYF
J: TRBJ2-7; V: TRBV5-4; CDR3: CASSFGGGLASIYEQYF
J: TRBJ2-2; V: TRBV18; CDR3: CASSPTSRGGSTGELFF
J: TRBJ2-5; V: TRBV7-9; CDR3: CATNRAATQETQYF
J: TRBJ2-3; V: TRBV6-1; CDR3: CASSGDTRGTQYF
J: TRBJ1-5; V: TRBV10-3; CDR3: CAISVDRGGQPQHF
J: TRBJ2-5; V: TRBV9; CDR3: CASSGGGQETQYF
J: TRBJ2-7; V: TRBV18; CDR3: CASSPTSGTYEQYF
J: TRBJ2-5; V: TRBV7-7; CDR3: CASSLALAGALQETQYF
J: TRBJ2-7; V: TRBV4-3; CDR3: CASSQAARGDDEQYF
J: TRBJ2-3; V: TRBV25-1; CDR3: CASSEGQGITDTQYF
J: TRBJ2-2; V: TRBV27; CDR3: CASSPGGPGLAGTGELFF
J: TRBJ2-7; V: TRBV10-1; CDR3: CASPGGAQVYEQYF
J: TRBJ1-1; V: TRBV12-5; CDR3: CASGLEDRGTEAFF
J: TRBJ1-6; V: TRBV27; CDR3: CASSSGLGSSPLHF
J: TRBJ2-1; V: TRBV5-3; CDR3: CARSTGTGVKHEQFF
J: TRBJ1-5; V: TRBV5-1; CDR3: CASSPTGYSNQPQHF